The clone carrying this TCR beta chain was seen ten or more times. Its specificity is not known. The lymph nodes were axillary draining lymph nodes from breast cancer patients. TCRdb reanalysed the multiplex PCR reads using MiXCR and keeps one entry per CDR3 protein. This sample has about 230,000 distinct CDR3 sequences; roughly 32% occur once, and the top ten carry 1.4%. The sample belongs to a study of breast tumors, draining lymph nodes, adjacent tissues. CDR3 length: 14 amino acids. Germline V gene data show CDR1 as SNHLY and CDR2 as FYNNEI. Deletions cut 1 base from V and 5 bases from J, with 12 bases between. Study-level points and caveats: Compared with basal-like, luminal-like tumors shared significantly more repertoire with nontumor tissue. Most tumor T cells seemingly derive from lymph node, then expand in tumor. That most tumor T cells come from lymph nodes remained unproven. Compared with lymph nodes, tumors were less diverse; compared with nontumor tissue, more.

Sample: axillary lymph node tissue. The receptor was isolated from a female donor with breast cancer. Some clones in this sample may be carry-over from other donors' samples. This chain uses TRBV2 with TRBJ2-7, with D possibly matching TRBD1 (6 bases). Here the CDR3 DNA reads TGTGCCAGCAGTGAAGACAGGGCTCCCCACGAGCAGTACTTC. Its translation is CASSEDRAPHEQYF.